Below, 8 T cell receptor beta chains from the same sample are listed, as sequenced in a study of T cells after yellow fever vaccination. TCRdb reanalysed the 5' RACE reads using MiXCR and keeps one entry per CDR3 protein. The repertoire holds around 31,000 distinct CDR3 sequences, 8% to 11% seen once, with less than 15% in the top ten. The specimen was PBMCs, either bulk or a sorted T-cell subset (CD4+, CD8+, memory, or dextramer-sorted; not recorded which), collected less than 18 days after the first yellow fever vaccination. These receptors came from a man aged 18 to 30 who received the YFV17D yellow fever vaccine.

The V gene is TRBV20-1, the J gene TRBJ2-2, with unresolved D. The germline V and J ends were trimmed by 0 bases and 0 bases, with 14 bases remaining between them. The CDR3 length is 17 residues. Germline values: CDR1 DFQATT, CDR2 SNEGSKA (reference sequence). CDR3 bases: TGCAGTGCTAGAGACCAGGACGACATCGCGAACACCGGGGAGCTGTTTTTT. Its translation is CSARDQDDIANTGELFF.

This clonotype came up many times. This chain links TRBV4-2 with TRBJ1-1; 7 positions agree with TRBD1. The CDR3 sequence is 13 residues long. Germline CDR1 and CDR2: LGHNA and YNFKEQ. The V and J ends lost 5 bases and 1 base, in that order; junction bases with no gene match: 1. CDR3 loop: CASSGTENTEAFF. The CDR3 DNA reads TGTGCCAGCAGCGGGACAGAGAACACTGAAGCTTTCTTT.

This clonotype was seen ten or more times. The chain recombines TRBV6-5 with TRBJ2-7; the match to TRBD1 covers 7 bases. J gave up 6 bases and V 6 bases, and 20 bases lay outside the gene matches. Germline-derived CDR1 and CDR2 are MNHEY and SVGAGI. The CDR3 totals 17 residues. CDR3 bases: TGTGCCAGCAGCTCCGACAGGGCAATCTCCCTTAGGGGCGAGCAGTACTTC. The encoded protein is CASSSDRAISLRGEQYF.

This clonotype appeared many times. The CDR3 coding sequence is TGCGCCAGCAGCCAAGGCCGGCTAGCGGGGGGTGATACGCAGTATTTT. Its translation is CASSQGRLAGGDTQYF. The chain employs TRBV4-3 and TRBJ2-3, with 11 bases that match TRBD2. Germline V gene lookup returns CDR1 LGHNA and CDR2 YSLEER. Trimming removed 1 base from V and 6 bases from J; junction bases left unmatched: 6. The length of the CDR3 is 16 residues.

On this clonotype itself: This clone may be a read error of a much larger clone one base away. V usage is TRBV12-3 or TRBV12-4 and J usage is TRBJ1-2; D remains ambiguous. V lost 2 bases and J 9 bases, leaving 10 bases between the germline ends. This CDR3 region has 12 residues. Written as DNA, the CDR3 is TGTGCCAGCAGTTTATGGCCACAGTGCTACACCTTC. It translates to CASSLWPQCYTF.

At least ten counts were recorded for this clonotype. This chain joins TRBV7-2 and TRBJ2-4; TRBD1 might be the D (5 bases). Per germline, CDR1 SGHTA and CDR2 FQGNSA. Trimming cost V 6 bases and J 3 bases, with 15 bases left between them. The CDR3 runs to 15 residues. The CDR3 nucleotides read TGTGCCAGCAGTGCTCAAACAGGCTTCAAAAACATTCAGTACTTC. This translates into CASSAQTGFKNIQYF.

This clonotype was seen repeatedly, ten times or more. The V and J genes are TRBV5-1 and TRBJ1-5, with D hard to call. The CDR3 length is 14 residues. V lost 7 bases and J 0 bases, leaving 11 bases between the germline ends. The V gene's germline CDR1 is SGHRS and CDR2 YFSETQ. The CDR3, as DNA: TGCGCCAGCTCTCCAGGCCATAGCAATCAGCCCCAGCATTTT. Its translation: CASSPGHSNQPQHF.

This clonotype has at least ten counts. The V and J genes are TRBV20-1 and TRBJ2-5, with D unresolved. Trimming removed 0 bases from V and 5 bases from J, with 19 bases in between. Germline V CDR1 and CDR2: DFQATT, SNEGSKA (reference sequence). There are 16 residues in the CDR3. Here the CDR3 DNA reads TGCAGTGCTAGAGATGCCGTTTTGGGCTCCCTGGAGACCCAGTACTTC. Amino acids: CSARDAVLGSLETQYF.